This record looks at one TCR beta chain sequence and its context. The target antigen is unknown. Per germline, CDR1 MNHEY and CDR2 SVGAGI. The CDR3 is 16 residues long. The ends lost 2 bases at V and 3 bases at J; junction bases unmatched: 9. The PCR made use of 60 Vbeta and 13 Jbeta primers. Assay: immunoSEQ multiplex PCR; the TCRdb copy retains only in-frame clones and omits some. This table has 150,000 to 200,000 clones, about three quarters appearing once. The data were taken from a study of cytomegalovirus exposure and HLA in healthy donors. Findings and limits, study-wide: Rare sequences made up most TCRs, while some public TCRs were found in many donors. Within an earlier analysis, most TCR beta V segments proved productive either about 87% or about 30% of the time. Later genetic work tied a missense DCLRE1C variant to beta-chain V and J trimming.

The TCR was taken from a middle-aged woman in good health and CMV-seropositive. Material for sequencing was PBMCs. The rearrangement uses TRBV6-5 and TRBJ1-2, with TRBD1 matching 7 bases. The CDR3 DNA sequence: TGTGCCAGCAGTTACGGCGGTGGAGGGGGCCACTATGGCTACACCTTC. Residues: CASSYGGGGGHYGYTF.